Presented here are 29 T cell receptor beta chains from one specimen sequenced in a study of cytomegalovirus exposure and HLA in healthy donors. It was with 60 Vbeta and 13 Jbeta primers that the PCR ran. Data came from immunoSEQ multiplex PCR; TCRdb stores just in-frame clones and leaves some out. The sample includes approximately 100,000 clones, about 85% of them seen just once. Material for sequencing was PBMCs. Every receptor here comes from a man younger than 40 in good health and CMV-seronegative.

This chain connects TRBV6-5 to TRBJ1-1; 8 nucleotides agree with TRBD1. CDR1 and CDR2 from the germline V gene are MNHEY and SVGAGI. V lost 6 bases to trimming and J lost 9 bases; unmatched junction nucleotides: 6. There are 12 residues in the CDR3. CDR3 in DNA: TGTGCCAGCAGAACAGGGGGGGGACAAGCTTTCTTT. Translated, it gives CASRTGGGQAFF.

The chain links TRBV29-1 to TRBJ1-1, with a possible D match to TRBD1 (5 bases). Trimming cost V 7 bases and J 0 bases, with 12 bases left between them. CDR3 length equals 13 residues. Germline V gives CDR1 SQVTM, CDR2 ANQGSEA. The CDR3 DNA reads TGCAGCGCCCGACAGATCCTGAACACTGAAGCTTTCTTT. The encoded protein is CSARQILNTEAFF. The full variable domain, its missing parts supplied by reference TRBV29-1 and TRBJ1-1, is SAVISQKPSRDICQRGTSLTIQCQVDSQVTMMFWYRQQPGQSLTLIATANQGSEATYESGFVIDKFPISRPNLTFSTLTVSNMSPEDSSIYLCSARQILNTEAFFGQGTRLTVV.

This chain uses TRBV12-2 with TRBJ2-2; TRBD2 is the table's D call and was not checked against the DNA. TRBV12-2 is tagged as a pseudogene. This CDR3 has 15 amino acids. The CDR3 is CASRLGGSAPGELFF. CDR3 coding DNA: TGTGCAAGTCGCCTCGGGGGTTCGGCTCCCGGGGAGCTGTTTTTT.

This sequence joins TRBV6-1 and TRBJ1-1; 9 positions match TRBD1. CDR1 is MNHNS, CDR2 SASEGT, per germline. With 5 bases clipped from V and 11 bases from J, the junction kept 12 bases outside the gene matches. CDR3 length equals 14 residues. CDR3 region: CASSLDRGPTLAFF. The CDR3 bases are TGTGCCAGCAGTTTGGACAGGGGCCCAACCCTCGCTTTCTTT.

The gene calls are TRBV2 and TRBJ2-1; 10 bases fit TRBD1. The CDR3 loop spans 13 amino acids. The J segment lost 8 bases and the V segment lost 4 bases, leaving 2 bases of the junction unmatched. Germline CDR1 is SNHLY and CDR2 is FYNNEI. The CDR3 reads CASSAGQGDEQFF. CDR3 bases: TGTGCCAGCAGTGCTGGACAGGGGGATGAGCAGTTCTTC. Supplemented by reference TRBV2 and TRBJ2-1, the full variable domain reads EPEVTQTPSHQVTQMGQEVILRCVPISNHLYFYWYRQILGQKVEFLVSFYNNEISEKSEIFDDQFSVERPDGSNFTLKIRSTKLEDSAMYFCASSAGQGDEQFFGPGTRLTVL.

This clone was recorded once. The CDR3 DNA reads as TGTGCCAGCAGCCAATCGGGGGGGACGGCCATCTATGGCTACACCTTC. Its translation: CASSQSGGTAIYGYTF. V and J are TRBV7-8 and TRBJ1-2; D might be TRBD1 (5 bases). Germline assignment: CDR1 SGHVS and CDR2 FQNEAQ. The length of the CDR3 is 16 residues. The ends were cut back, 5 bases at V and 4 bases at J, with 20 bases in the middle.

V usage is TRBV30 and J usage is TRBJ1-5; D is possibly TRBD1 (6 bases). There are 17 residues in the CDR3. With 2 bases removed from V and 1 base from J, the gap between germline ends came to 18 bases. CDR1 is GTSNPN and CDR2 is SVGIG in the germline V gene (reference sequence). The CDR3 loop reads CAWSNYRFRGSNQPQHF. The DNA of the CDR3 is TGTGCCTGGAGTAACTATAGGTTCAGGGGAAGCAATCAGCCCCAGCATTTT.

The chain has TRBV4-1 and TRBJ2-1; 8 nucleotides agree with TRBD2. This CDR3 has 13 amino acids. V gave up 4 bases and J gave up 8 bases; unmatched junction bases: 4. Germline values: CDR1 MGHRA, CDR2 YSYEKL. CDR3 bases: TGCGCCAGCAGCCGCGGGAGGCGGGATGAGCAGTTCTTC. It yields the protein CASSRGRRDEQFF.

This chain uses TRBV5-1 with TRBJ2-7, with TRBD1 matching 7 bases. Germline V lookup: CDR1 SGHRS, CDR2 YFSETQ. V dropped 0 bases and J dropped 7; count of bases not matched to a gene: 7. The CDR3 length is 14 residues. The CDR3 spells CASSLAGRGREQYF. The DNA of the CDR3 is TGCGCCAGCAGCTTGGCAGGTAGGGGGCGTGAGCAGTACTTC.

The CDR3 coding sequence is TGTGCCTGGAGCCGCGGGGGGTACTACAATGAGCAGTTCTTC. Translated, it gives CAWSRGGYYNEQFF. V gene TRBV30 combines with J gene TRBJ2-1; 8 nucleotides align to TRBD2. This CDR3 contains 14 residues. Losses at the gene ends were 3 bases for V and 3 bases for J; bases not matched to a gene: 4. Germline assignment: CDR1 GTSNPN and CDR2 SVGIG (reference sequence).

V and J are TRBV7-9 and TRBJ1-2, with TRBD1 as a possible D gene (5 bases). This CDR3 is 13 amino acids long. V was pared by 3 bases and J by 8 bases, with 13 bases between. From germline, CDR1 is SEHNR and CDR2 FQNEAQ (reference sequence). Here the CDR3 reads CASSLEGSGGYTF. The CDR3, as DNA: TGTGCCAGCAGCTTGGAGGGGTCTGGAGGCTACACCTTC.

This rearrangement joins TRBV21-1 to TRBJ2-7; TRBD1 reflects the table's D call only, with no check against the DNA. TRBV21-1 is a recognized pseudogene. The CDR3 consists of 16 residues. This CDR3 reads CASSNRTGDSSYEQYF. CDR3 DNA sequence: TGTGCCAGCAGCAACAGGACAGGGGATAGCTCCTACGAGCAGTACTTC.

The V gene is TRBV6-1, the J gene TRBJ2-7; 9 nucleotides align to TRBD2. The CDR3 is 16 residues long. Losses at the gene ends were 2 bases for V and 4 bases for J; bases not matched to a gene: 9. Germline assignment: CDR1 MNHNS and CDR2 SASEGT. The CDR3 reads CASSEWYGSGSYEQYF. As DNA, the CDR3 is TGTGCCAGCAGTGAATGGTATGGTAGCGGGAGTTACGAGCAGTACTTC.

This clone was observed a handful of times. As DNA, the CDR3 is TGCAGCGTTGAACTTGGACAGTTTGGGGGCTACACCTTC. Its translation is CSVELGQFGGYTF. The V and J genes are TRBV29-1 and TRBJ1-2; D is perhaps TRBD1 (6 bases). CDR1 SQVTM and CDR2 ANQGSEA come from the germline V gene. V lost 2 bases and J 8 bases, leaving 15 bases between the germline ends. This CDR3 has 13 residues.

For the CDR3, the DNA is TGCGCCAGCAGCCCCCCGGACAGGGCGGCAGAGACCCAGTACTTC. Translated: CASSPPDRAAETQYF. This chain uses TRBV4-1 with TRBJ2-5; 8 nucleotides line up with TRBD1. This CDR3 comprises 15 residues. V was clipped by 4 bases and J by 4 bases; unmatched bases: 8. The germline gives CDR1 MGHRA, CDR2 YSYEKL.

The chain joins TRBV10-1 to TRBJ2-1; 8 positions match TRBD1. The ends lost 1 base at V and 10 bases at J; junction bases unmatched: 3. Germline assignment: CDR1 WNHNN and CDR2 SYGVQD (reference sequence). The CDR3 spans 13 residues. The CDR3 is CASSEFGQGEQFF. Here the CDR3 DNA reads TGCGCCAGCAGTGAGTTTGGACAGGGAGAGCAGTTCTTC.

V is TRBV4-3 and J is TRBJ2-4; the D is unclear. CDR3 size: 15 residues. Germline loops: CDR1 LGHNA, CDR2 YSLEER. Trimming removed 0 bases from V and 2 bases from J, with 8 bases in between. CDR3 in DNA: TGCGCCAGCAGCCAAGATCGAACAACCAAAAACATTCAGTACTTC. Translating gives CASSQDRTTKNIQYF.

A single count supports this clone. This chain connects TRBV28 to TRBJ1-4; perhaps TRBD1 as D (5 bases). V lost 4 bases, J lost 7 bases, and 13 bases lay in between. Germline values: CDR1 MDHEN, CDR2 SYDVKM. The CDR3 consists of 14 residues. The CDR3 protein is CASSSGAGGEKLFF. Here the CDR3 DNA reads TGTGCCAGCAGTTCCGGGGCGGGAGGTGAAAAACTGTTTTTT. Full variable domain (remainder filled in from reference TRBV28 and TRBJ1-4): DVKVTQSSRYLVKRTGEKVFLECVQDMDHENMFWYRQDPGLGLRLIYFSYDVKMKEKGDIPEGYSVSREKKERFSLILESASTNQTSMYLCASSSGAGGEKLFFGSGTQLSVL.

The chain links TRBV7-2 to TRBJ2-1; weak D call: TRBD1 (5 bases). Germline CDR1 and CDR2: SGHTA and FQGNSA. The V gene lost 2 bases and the J gene lost 1 base, with 6 bases spanning the gap. The CDR3 contains 14 residues. This CDR3 is CASSLRGSYNEQFF. The DNA of the CDR3 is TGTGCCAGCAGCTTAAGGGGTTCCTACAATGAGCAGTTCTTC.

The chain carries TRBV7-2 and TRBJ2-2; D call uncertain. This CDR3 contains 14 residues. Trimming took 0 bases from V and 7 from J, leaving 9 bases between them. CDR1 is SGHTA and CDR2 is FQGNSA in the germline V gene. CDR3 sequence (DNA): TGTGCCAGCAGCTTAGCGCAGAGGAGCGGGGAGCTGTTTTTT. Translating gives CASSLAQRSGELFF.

This clone occurred a few times. V and J are TRBV2 and TRBJ2-3; TRBD2 is a possible D gene (6 bases). Germline V gives CDR1 SNHLY, CDR2 FYNNEI. The CDR3 runs 15 residues. V lost 5 bases and J lost 0, with 12 bases in between. The CDR3 DNA is TGTGCCAGCAGTTTCGGGACTCACAGCACAGATACGCAGTATTTT. Translated: CASSFGTHSTDTQYF.

V usage is TRBV27 and J usage is TRBJ2-2; D might be TRBD2 (5 bases). Per germline, CDR1 MNHEY and CDR2 SMNVEV (reference sequence). V shed 3 bases and J shed 8 bases, with 10 bases lying between them. The CDR3 sequence is 13 residues long. CDR3 sequence reads: CASSLEWEGELFF. As DNA, the CDR3 is TGTGCCAGCAGTTTGGAGTGGGAGGGGGAGCTGTTTTTT.

Here the CDR3 reads CASSLRQGANTEAFF. CDR3 bases: TGTGCCAGCAGCCTACGACAGGGGGCGAACACTGAAGCTTTCTTT. The chain combines TRBV7-9 with TRBJ1-1; 10 positions agree with TRBD1. V was clipped by 5 bases and J by 1 base; unmatched bases: 4. Germline-derived CDR1 and CDR2 are SEHNR and FQNEAQ (reference sequence). The CDR3 length is 15 residues.

The chain has TRBV5-6 and TRBJ1-3; 8 bases line up with TRBD1. Germline CDR1 is SGHDT and CDR2 is YYEEEE. The CDR3 spans 14 residues. The ends lost 4 bases at V and 4 bases at J; junction bases unmatched: 4. DNA for the CDR3: TGTGCCAGCAGCGGGACAGGAGTCGGAAACACCATATATTTT. It translates to CASSGTGVGNTIYF.

The J gene is TRBJ1-4, the V gene TRBV28; 8 bases fit TRBD1. V shed 7 bases, J shed 8 bases, and the junction held 9 bases outside the gene matches. The CDR3 covers 14 residues. From germline, CDR1 is MDHEN and CDR2 SYDVKM. The CDR3 protein is CASKTGTGDEKLFF. The CDR3 region has the DNA TGTGCCAGCAAAACCGGGACAGGCGACGAAAAACTGTTTTTT.

The V and J genes are TRBV7-8 and TRBJ1-2, with a weak D call TRBD1 (5 bases). The germline V gene has CDR1 SGHVS and CDR2 FQNEAQ. The V and J ends lost 5 bases and 4 bases respectively, with 17 bases between them. The CDR3 runs 15 residues. CDR3 in DNA: TGTGCCAGCAGCCCAGGAAGCGGGGGTTCCTATGGCTACACCTTC. The encoded protein is CASSPGSGGSYGYTF.

This clone was observed a single time. The chain uses TRBV4-3 and TRBJ1-5; D unclear. The V end lost 1 base, the J end lost 3 bases, and 7 bases lay between the germline ends. The CDR3 covers 14 residues. Germline V lookup: CDR1 LGHNA, CDR2 YSLEER. Here the CDR3 reads CASSQGSDNQPQHF. CDR3 DNA: TGCGCCAGCAGCCAAGGGTCAGACAATCAGCCCCAGCATTTT.

V gene TRBV7-9 combines with J gene TRBJ2-7; D unclear. CDR1 is SEHNR, CDR2 FQNEAQ, per germline (reference sequence). Between the trimmed V and J ends, which lost 5 bases and 0 bases, there was a span of 8 bases. This CDR3 region has 13 residues. The CDR3 DNA follows: TGTGCCAGCAGCCCCATCAGCTCCTACGAGCAGTACTTC. Translated, it gives CASSPISSYEQYF. Together with reference TRBV7-9 and TRBJ2-7, the CDR3 gives the full variable domain: DTGVSQNPRHKITKRGQNVTFRCDPISEHNRLYWYRQTLGQGPEFLTYFQNEAQLEKSRLLSDRFSAERPKGSFSTLEIQRTEQGDSAMYLCASSPISSYEQYFGPGTRLTVT.

The chain has TRBV5-4 and TRBJ2-7, with D tentatively TRBD2 (6 bases). V lost 3 bases and J 5 bases, leaving 21 bases between the germline ends. The CDR3 runs to 16 residues. Germline V gives CDR1 SGHNT, CDR2 YYREEE (reference sequence). CDR3 sequence (DNA): TGTGCCAGCAGCTCCCCCTTCGGGGGTAAGGGACACGAGCAGTACTTC. Protein product: CASSSPFGGKGHEQYF.